A single T cell receptor (beta chain) is shown here with its context. This receptor's antigen is unknown. No clone much larger than this one lies a single base away; base qualities are absent. TCRbeta CDR3 regions were amplified from genomic DNA using the immunoSEQ Assay, a bias-controlled multiplex PCR. The authors' analysis ran thus. Nucleated cell counts per sample were estimated from amplification of reference gene primers within the assay. To quantify the absolute abundance of each unique TCRbeta CDR3 rearrangement, sequence reads were collapsed and filtered. For each sample, productive Simpson clonality was calculated as the square root of Simpson's diversity index across productive rearrangements. TCRdb took over this immuneACCESS table, retaining in-frame rearrangements with V and J assigned. Such tables are incomplete; in checked studies, under half of the missing clones stem from an unresolved V gene, and the remainder is unexplained. V, J and clone size are those of that table, while D and trimming were read from the DNA. This sample is represented by more than 250,000 clones; over 75% of them were singletons. Roughly a tenth of the sample comes from the top ten.

The CDR3, from cysteine to phenylalanine, totals 12 residues. The CDR3 DNA has 36 bases and is translated from base 1. The germline V gene gives CDR1 as MDHEN and CDR2 as SYDVKM. Cut back by 3 bases and 7 bases, the V and J ends lie 9 bases apart. The sample comes from a study of blood T cell repertoires in COVID-19 (dated by TCRdb to about 2020). Background on the whole study: The collaborator samples originated in the United States, Italy and Spain and spanned the acute and convalescent phases of COVID-19. The material from the prospective study consisted of cDNA or gDNA derived from T cells, B-cell-depleted T cells, or PBMCs. Deeply sampled blood TCRbeta repertoires from subjects exposed to, actively infected with, or recovered from COVID-19 were included in the dataset. The repertoires were released in a freely available public database intended as a resource for research on the immune response to SARS-CoV-2. Samples were obtained from the ongoing ImmuneRACE study (first 160 participants) and from roughly 1,300 subjects provided by 6 global collaborators. A de-identified subject ID, COVID-19 status, age in years and sex were almost always included in the sample metadata. Where HLA class I and class II types were available, the types were taken from metadata supplied by the sample provider, not from assay-based typing.

In the prospective study, participants were about 18 to 95 years old, resided in about two dozen geographic areas of the United States, and were enrolled through a virtual design. In the prospective study, cohorts were assigned on the basis of participant-reported clinical history obtained from a screening survey and a study questionnaire. Recovered participants in ImmuneRACE Cohort 3 were defined by two consecutive negative NP/OP PCR tests, clearance by a healthcare professional, or resolution of symptoms. Each participant in the prospective study had whole blood, serum and a nasopharyngeal or oropharyngeal swab collected by mobile phlebotomists. Prospective study participants could optionally give additional blood draws and questionnaires over a roughly two-month period. Prospective study blood samples were shipped either frozen or at room temperature before DNA extraction. Study-wide findings and limitations: How much clinical and demographic metadata was included differed by source and by participant, and the metadata was provided uncurated.

The sequence came from a woman aged 18-29 years who had recovered from COVID-19. This sequence uses TRBV28 and TRBJ1-1; TRBD1 could be the D gene, as 5 bases match. The source material was PBMCs or T cells enriched from blood (not recorded which). CDR3 sequence: CASSFRDSEAFF. The sequence in DNA is TGTGCCAGCAGTTTTCGAGACAGTGAAGCTTTCTTT.